A selection of T cell receptor beta chains follows, all from one sample in a study of OX40 agonist ivuxolimab in advanced cancers. This table comes from immunoSEQ multiplex PCR, and its TCRdb copy is limited to in-frame clones, with some not included. The sample has more than 60,000 clones; about 87% are singletons. Sequenced here: CD4+ or CD8+ T cells sorted from blood, sampled in a trial of the OX40 agonist ivuxolimab. All receptors derive from an adult with an advanced solid tumor such as melanoma, head and neck, liver or kidney cancer. Each CDR3 is given with its conserved first and last residue.

TRBV11-3	TRBJ2-5	CASSRTRTGLETQYF
TRBV28	TRBJ1-4	CASSATKKLFF
TRBV15	TRBJ2-5	CATSGGTSGGGFETQYF
TRBV6-5	TRBJ1-6	CASSSGTAYSPLHF
TRBV7-9	TRBJ2-1	CASSLAGLAGANEQFF
TRBV2	TRBJ2-7	CASSEVPSGQGGEQYF
TRBV7-9	TRBJ1-3	CASSLGGQGTGNTIYF
TRBV5-4	TRBJ1-2	CASSLGGARGVLLGYTF
TRBV7-3	TRBJ2-2	CASTRLSGSGGELFF
TRBV5-6	TRBJ2-6	CASSRNRLGANVLTF
TRBV11-2	TRBJ2-5	CASSFRGNQETQYF
TRBV7-9	TRBJ1-4	CASSLGLLNEKLFF
TRBV6-6	TRBJ2-1	CATLGIGNRNEQFF
TRBV19	TRBJ1-5	CASSPNPVQPQHF
TRBV29-1	TRBJ1-2	CSVRDQTQGYGYTF
TRBV7-2	TRBJ2-5	CASTHGSTNPQETQYF
TRBV7-8	TRBJ2-4	CASSEGGGVARAKNIQYF
TRBV7-8	TRBJ2-5	CASSLVGGGTTPGTQYF
TRBV19	TRBJ2-1	CASSPSGSEQFF
TRBV10-1	TRBJ2-1	CATSKFPVYNEQFF
TRBV2	TRBJ2-1	CASSASTGANEQFF
TRBV15	TRBJ1-5	CATSVRGSNQPQHF
TRBV10-3	TRBJ1-3	CATREGRAGNTIYF
TRBV2	TRBJ2-7	CALSDRTTYEQYF
TRBV7-8	TRBJ2-1	CASSFLDRGPLSYNEQFF
TRBV29-1	TRBJ1-1	CSVEDTGGGNTEAFF
TRBV13	TRBJ2-7	CASSLARTGATEQYF
TRBV7-8	TRBJ1-3	CASSSGLSGNTIYF
TRBV6-1	TRBJ1-2	CASSESVTGSGYTF
TRBV5-1	TRBJ1-1	CASSLRTMNTEAFF
TRBV10-1	TRBJ1-1	CASSALHGTEAFF
TRBV18	TRBJ2-7	CASSPPIIGGQIYEQYF
TRBV11-3	TRBJ2-1	CASSLNQRGEQFF
TRBV6-6	TRBJ2-2	CASSNFLLSGAQDLFF
TRBV2	TRBJ2-7	CASTPGLTTLYEQYF
TRBV11-2	TRBJ2-5	CASSLGGAQTQYF
TRBV6-5	TRBJ1-5	CASSAQGNQPQHF
TRBV19	TRBJ2-3	CASRTSGTTDTQYF
TRBV7-8	TRBJ1-5	CATAGNRQDGNQPQHF
TRBV10-3	TRBJ2-3	CAISPKGVVSTDTQYF
TRBV18	TRBJ1-6	CASSPTRAGGQSSYNSPLHF
TRBV10-3	TRBJ2-1	CAISQTREQFF
TRBV6-4	TRBJ1-6	CASSGGGEWGSYNSPLHF
TRBV7-9	TRBJ1-2	CASSWTGADRGYTF